A single TCR beta chain is shown here with its context. This sample was included in a study of T cells in Graves' hyperthyroidism and ophthalmopathy. Regions amplified from RNA transcripts were the TCR beta CDR3 regions. First-round RT-PCR of the TCR CDR3 relied on the HTBI primer set. In TCRdb, the multiplex PCR reads were re-called with MiXCR into one record per CDR3 protein. The sample has 500,000 or so distinct CDR3 sequences; roughly 18% are singletons. Ophthalmopathy patients had moderate-to-severe active disease, CAS ≥3, NOSPECS ≥4, and disease duration under 3 months. V gave up 2 bases and J gave up 7 bases, with 15 bases separating them. The CDR3 is made up of 14 amino acids. Germline values: CDR1 KGHSH, CDR2 LQKENI.

This sequence originates from a woman between 18 and 29 years old with Graves' ophthalmopathy. This chain uses TRBV18 with TRBJ2-7; weak D call: TRBD2 (5 bases). Input material: blood. This CDR3 reads CASSPNPGMGEQYF. CDR3 nucleotide sequence: TGTGCCAGCTCACCAAATCCGGGGATGGGGGAGCAGTACTTC. Looking up the rest from reference TRBV18 and TRBJ2-7 gives the full variable domain: NAGVMQNPRHLVRRRGQEARLRCSPMKGHSHVYWYRQLPEEGLKFMVYLQKENIIDESGMPKERFSAEFPKEGPSILRIQQVVRGDSAAYFCASSPNPGMGEQYFGPGTRLTVT.